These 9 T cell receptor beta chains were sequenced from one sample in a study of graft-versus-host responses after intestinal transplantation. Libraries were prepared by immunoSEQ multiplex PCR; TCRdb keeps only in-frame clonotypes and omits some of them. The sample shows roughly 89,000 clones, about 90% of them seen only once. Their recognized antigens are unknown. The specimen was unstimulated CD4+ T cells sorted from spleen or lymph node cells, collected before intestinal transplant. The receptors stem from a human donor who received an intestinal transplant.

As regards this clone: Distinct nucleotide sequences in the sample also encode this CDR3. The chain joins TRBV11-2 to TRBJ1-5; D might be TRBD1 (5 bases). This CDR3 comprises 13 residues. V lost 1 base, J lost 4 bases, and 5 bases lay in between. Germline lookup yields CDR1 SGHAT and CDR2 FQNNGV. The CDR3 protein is CASSLGQNQPQHF. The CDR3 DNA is TGTGCCAGCAGCTTAGGACAGAATCAGCCCCAGCATTTT.

Written as DNA, the CDR3 is TGTGCCAGTAGTATAGGGAGGTTCCCCACCGGGGAGCTGTTTTTT. As protein: CASSIGRFPTGELFF. The chain carries TRBV19 and TRBJ2-2; possibly TRBD2 for D (5 bases). CDR1 LNHDA and CDR2 SQIVND come from the germline V gene (reference sequence). Trimming left V 1 base short and J 4 bases short, with 10 bases between. The CDR3 consists of 15 residues. The full variable domain, its missing parts supplied by reference TRBV19 and TRBJ2-2, is DGGITQSPKYLFRKEGQNVTLSCEQNLNHDAMYWYRQDPGQGLRLIYYSQIVNDFQKGDIAEGYSVSREKKESFPLTVTSAQKNPTAFYLCASSIGRFPTGELFFGEGSRLTVL.

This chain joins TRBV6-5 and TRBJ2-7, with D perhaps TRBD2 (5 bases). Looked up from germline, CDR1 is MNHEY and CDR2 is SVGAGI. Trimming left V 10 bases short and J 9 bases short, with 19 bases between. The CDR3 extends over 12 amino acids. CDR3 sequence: CAIGRVAAGQYF. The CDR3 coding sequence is TGTGCCATCGGTCGAGTTGCCGCGGGGCAGTACTTC.

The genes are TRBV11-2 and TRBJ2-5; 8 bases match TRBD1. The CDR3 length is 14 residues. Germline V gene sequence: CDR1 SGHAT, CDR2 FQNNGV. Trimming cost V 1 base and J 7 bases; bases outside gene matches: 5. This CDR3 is CASSLAFQGATQYF. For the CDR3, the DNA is TGTGCCAGCAGCTTAGCTTTCCAGGGGGCGACCCAGTACTTC.

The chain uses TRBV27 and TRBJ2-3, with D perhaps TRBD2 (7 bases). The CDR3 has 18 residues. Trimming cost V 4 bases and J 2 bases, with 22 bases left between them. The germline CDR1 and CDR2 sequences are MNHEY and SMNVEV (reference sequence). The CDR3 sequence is CASSSGPWGGATTDTQYF. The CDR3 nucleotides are TGTGCCAGCAGTTCCGGACCTTGGGGGGGCGCTACCACAGATACGCAGTATTTT.

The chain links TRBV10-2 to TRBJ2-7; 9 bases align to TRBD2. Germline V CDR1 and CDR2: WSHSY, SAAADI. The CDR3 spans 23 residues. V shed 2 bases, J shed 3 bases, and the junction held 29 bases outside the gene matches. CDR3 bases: TGCGCCAGCAGTGAGCTCAGTAATTGGCCATCCAGCGGGAGGCCCTGGGCCAACTACGAGCAGTACTTC. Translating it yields CASSELSNWPSSGRPWANYEQYF.

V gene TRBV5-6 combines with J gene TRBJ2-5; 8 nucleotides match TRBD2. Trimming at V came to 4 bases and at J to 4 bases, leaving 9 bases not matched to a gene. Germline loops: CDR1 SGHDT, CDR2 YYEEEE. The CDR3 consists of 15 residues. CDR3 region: CASSRPGLVRETQYF. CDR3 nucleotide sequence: TGTGCCAGCAGCCGGCCGGGACTAGTAAGAGAGACCCAGTACTTC.

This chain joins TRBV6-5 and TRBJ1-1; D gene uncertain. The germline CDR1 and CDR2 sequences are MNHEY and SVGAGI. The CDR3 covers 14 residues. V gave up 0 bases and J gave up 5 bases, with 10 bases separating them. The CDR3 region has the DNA TGTGCCAGCAGTTACTCGCGGGTTAGGACTGAAGCTTTCTTT. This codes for CASSYSRVRTEAFF.

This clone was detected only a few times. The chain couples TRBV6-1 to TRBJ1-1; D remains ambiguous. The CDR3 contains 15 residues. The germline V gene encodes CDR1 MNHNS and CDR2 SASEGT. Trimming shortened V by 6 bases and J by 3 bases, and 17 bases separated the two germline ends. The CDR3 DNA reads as TGTGCCAGCAGAGAATGGGCGATGGTCGACACTGAAGCTTTCTTT. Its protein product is CASREWAMVDTEAFF.